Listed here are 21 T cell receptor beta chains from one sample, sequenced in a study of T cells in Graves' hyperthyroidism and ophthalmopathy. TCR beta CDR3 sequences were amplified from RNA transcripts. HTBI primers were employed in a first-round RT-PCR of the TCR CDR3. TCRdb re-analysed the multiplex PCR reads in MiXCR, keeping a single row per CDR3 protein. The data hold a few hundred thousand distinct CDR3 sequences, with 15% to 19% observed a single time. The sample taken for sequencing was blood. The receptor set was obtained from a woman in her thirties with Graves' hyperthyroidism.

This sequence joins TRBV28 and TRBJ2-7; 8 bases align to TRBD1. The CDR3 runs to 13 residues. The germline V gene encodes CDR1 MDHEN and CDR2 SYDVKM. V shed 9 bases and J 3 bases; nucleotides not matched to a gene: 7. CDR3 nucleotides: TGTGCCAGTGACAGGGGAGACTTCTACGAGCAGTACTTC. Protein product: CASDRGDFYEQYF.

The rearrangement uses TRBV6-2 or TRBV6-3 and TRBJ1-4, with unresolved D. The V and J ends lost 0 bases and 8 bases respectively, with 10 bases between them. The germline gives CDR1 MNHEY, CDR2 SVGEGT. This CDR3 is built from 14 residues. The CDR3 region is CASSYSQVQEKLFF. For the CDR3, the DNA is TGTGCCAGCAGTTACTCGCAGGTCCAGGAAAAACTGTTTTTT.

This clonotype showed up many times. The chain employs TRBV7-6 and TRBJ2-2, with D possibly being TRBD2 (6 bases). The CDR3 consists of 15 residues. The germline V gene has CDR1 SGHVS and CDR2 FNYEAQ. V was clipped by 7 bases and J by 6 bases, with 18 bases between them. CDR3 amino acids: CASKYGTGRSGELFF. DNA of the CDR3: TGTGCCAGCAAATATGGGACTGGGAGATCCGGGGAGCTGTTTTTT.

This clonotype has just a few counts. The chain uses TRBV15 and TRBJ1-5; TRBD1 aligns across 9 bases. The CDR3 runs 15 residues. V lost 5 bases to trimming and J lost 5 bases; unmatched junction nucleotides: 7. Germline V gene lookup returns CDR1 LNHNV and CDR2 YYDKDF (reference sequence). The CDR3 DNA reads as TGTGCCACCAGCGCCCGGGACAGGGAGGATCAGCCCCAGCATTTT. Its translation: CATSARDREDQPQHF.

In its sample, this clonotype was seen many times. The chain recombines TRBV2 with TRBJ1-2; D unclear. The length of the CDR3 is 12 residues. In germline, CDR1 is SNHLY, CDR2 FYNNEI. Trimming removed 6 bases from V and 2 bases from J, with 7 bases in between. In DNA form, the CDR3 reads TGTGCCAGCAGGCGGCTCAACTATGGCTACACCTTC. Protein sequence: CASRRLNYGYTF.

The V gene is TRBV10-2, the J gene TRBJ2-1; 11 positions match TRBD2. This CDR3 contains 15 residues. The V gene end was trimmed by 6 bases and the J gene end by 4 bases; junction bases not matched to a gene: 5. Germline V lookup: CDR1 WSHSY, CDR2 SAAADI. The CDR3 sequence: CASREGTSGYNEQFF. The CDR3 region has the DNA TGCGCCAGCAGGGAAGGGACTAGCGGTTACAATGAGCAGTTCTTC.

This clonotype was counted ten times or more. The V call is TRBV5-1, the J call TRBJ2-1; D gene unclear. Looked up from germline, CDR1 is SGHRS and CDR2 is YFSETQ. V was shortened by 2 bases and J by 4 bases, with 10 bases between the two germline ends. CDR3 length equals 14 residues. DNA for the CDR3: TGCGCCAGCAGCTTTGTGGTCCGATACAATGAGCAGTTCTTC. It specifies CASSFVVRYNEQFF.

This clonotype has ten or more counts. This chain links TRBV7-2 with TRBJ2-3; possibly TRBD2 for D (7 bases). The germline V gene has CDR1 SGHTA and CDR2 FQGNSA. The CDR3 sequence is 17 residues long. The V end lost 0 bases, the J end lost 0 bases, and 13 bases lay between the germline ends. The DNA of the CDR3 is TGTGCCAGCAGCTTAGCGGGGGGGCAGGTTAGCACAGATACGCAGTATTTT. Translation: CASSLAGGQVSTDTQYF.

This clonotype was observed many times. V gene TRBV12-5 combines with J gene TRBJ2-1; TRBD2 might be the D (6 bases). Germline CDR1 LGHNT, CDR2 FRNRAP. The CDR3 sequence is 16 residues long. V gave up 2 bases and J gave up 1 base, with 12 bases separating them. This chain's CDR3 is CASGLIRDWSYNEQFF. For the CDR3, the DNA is TGTGCTAGTGGTTTGATCCGGGACTGGTCCTACAATGAGCAGTTCTTC.

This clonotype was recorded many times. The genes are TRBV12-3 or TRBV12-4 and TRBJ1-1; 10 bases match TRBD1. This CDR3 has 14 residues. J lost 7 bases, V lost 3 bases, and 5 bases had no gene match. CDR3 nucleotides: TGTGCCAGCAGTTTCTTGGACAGGGGGGTTGAAGCTTTCTTT. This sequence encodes CASSFLDRGVEAFF.

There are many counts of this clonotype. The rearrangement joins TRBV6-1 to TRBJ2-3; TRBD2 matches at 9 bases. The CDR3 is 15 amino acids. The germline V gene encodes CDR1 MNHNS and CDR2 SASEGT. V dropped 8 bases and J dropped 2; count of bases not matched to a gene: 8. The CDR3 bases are TGTGCCAGCCAGGCGGGGGGGTTTGACACAGATACGCAGTATTTT. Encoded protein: CASQAGGFDTDTQYF.

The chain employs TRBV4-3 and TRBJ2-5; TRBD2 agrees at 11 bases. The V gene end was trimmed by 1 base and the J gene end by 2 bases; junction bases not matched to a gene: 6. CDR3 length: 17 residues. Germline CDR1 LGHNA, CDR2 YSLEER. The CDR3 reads CASSQGLAGGSQETQYF. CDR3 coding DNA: TGCGCCAGCAGCCAAGGGCTAGCGGGAGGTAGTCAAGAGACCCAGTACTTC.

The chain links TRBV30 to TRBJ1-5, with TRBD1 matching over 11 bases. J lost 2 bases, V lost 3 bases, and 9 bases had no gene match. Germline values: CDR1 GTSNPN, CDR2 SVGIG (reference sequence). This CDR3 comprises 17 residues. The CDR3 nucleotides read TGTGCCTGGAGCCTCGGGACAGGGGGGATCGGCAATCAGCCCCAGCATTTT. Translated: CAWSLGTGGIGNQPQHF.

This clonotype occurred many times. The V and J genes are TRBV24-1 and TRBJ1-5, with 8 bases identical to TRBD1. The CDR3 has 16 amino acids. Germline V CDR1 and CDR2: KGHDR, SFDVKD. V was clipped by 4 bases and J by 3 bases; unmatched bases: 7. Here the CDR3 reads CATSDPSTGDNQPQHF. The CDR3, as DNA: TGTGCCACCAGTGACCCTTCGACAGGGGACAATCAGCCCCAGCATTTT.

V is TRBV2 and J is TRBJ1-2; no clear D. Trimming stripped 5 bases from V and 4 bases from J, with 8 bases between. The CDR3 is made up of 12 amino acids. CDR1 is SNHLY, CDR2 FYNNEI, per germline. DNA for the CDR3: TGTGCCAGCAGTCGGGCAGCCTATGGCTACACCTTC. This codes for CASSRAAYGYTF.

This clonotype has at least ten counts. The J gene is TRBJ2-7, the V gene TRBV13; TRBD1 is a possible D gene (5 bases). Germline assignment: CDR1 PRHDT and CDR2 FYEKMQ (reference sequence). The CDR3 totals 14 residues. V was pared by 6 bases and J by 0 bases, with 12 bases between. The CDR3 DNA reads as TGTGCCAGCAGACAAACAGGAAGCTCCTACGAGCAGTACTTC. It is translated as CASRQTGSSYEQYF.

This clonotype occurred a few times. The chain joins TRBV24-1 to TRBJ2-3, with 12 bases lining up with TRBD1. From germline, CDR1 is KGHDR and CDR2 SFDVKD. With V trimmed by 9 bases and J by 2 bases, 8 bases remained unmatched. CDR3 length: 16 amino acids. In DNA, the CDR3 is TGTGCCACCTCCCCGGGACAGGGGGCAATCACAGATACGCAGTATTTT. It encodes CATSPGQGAITDTQYF.

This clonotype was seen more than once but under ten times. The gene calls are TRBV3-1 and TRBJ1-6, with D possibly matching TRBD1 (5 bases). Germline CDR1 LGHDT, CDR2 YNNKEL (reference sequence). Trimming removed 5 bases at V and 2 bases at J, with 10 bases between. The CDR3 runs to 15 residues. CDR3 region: CASSSDSTYNSPLHF. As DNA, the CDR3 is TGTGCCAGCAGCTCCGACAGCACCTATAATTCACCCCTCCACTTT.

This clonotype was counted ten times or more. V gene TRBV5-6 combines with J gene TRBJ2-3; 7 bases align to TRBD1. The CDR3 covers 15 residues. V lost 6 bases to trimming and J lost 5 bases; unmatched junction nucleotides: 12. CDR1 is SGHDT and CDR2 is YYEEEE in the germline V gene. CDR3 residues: CASTRWGQNLDTQYF. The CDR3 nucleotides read TGTGCCAGCACCCGGTGGGGACAGAATTTAGATACGCAGTATTTT.

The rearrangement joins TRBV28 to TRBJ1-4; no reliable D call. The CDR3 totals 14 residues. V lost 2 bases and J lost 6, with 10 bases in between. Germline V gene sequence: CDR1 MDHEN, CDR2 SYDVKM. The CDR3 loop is CASSLQLAHEKLFF. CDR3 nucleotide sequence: TGTGCCAGCAGTTTACAGTTAGCTCATGAAAAACTGTTTTTT. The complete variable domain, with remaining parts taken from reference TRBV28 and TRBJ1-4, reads DVKVTQSSRYLVKRTGEKVFLECVQDMDHENMFWYRQDPGLGLRLIYFSYDVKMKEKGDIPEGYSVSREKKERFSLILESASTNQTSMYLCASSLQLAHEKLFFGSGTQLSVL.

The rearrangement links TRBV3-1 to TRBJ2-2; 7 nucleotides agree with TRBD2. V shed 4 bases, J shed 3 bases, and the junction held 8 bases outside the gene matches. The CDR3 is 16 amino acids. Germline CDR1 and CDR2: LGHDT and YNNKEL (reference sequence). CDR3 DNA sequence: TGTGCCAGCAGCCGGGCGCGGGAGTGGGACACCGGGGAGCTGTTTTTT. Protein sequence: CASSRAREWDTGELFF.